This T cell receptor (beta chain) was captured by sequencing in a study of shared clonotypes between healthy human individuals. Study context: The composition of the donors was a couple of women and three men aged 18 to 49.

In regard to this clone: In the same sample, other DNA sequences code for this CDR3.

Profiled with immunoSEQ multiplex PCR; TCRdb holds only in-frame clones, not every one. The sample contains millions of clones, 85% to 95% of which appear only once. The origin of this receptor is a man younger than 30 in good health. The sample taken for sequencing was naive CD4+ T cells sorted from blood. Subset specified: CD45RA+ positively selected.

The CDR3 DNA follows: TGCGCCAGCAGCCCGGGACTAGCGGGCCGCACAGATACGCAGTATTTT. It encodes CASSPGLAGRTDTQYF. The chain joins TRBV5-1 to TRBJ2-3, with 12 bases fitting TRBD2. V trimming: 4 bases; J trimming: 1 base; junction bases outside the gene matches: 4. CDR3 length: 16 residues. Germline lookup yields CDR1 SGHRS and CDR2 YFSETQ.